This TCR beta chain originates from a study of blood T cell repertoires in COVID-19. Study information: Italy, Spain and the United States were the sources of the convalescent and acute COVID-19 samples. T cells, B-cell-depleted T cells, or PBMCs supplied cDNA or gDNA.

A note on this clone: With a far larger clone one base away, a read error is the likely cause.

Per the authors' pipeline: Amplified reference gene primers provided the basis for estimating nucleated cell counts. Clones were read by immunoSEQ multiplex PCR, and TCRdb kept only the in-frame ones, dropping some. V, J and clone size derive from that table, while D and trimming were established from the DNA sequence. The data hold about 250,000 clones, with about 90% observed a single time. The study drew participants aged about 18 to 89 years from 20 to 30 US areas. With V trimmed by 5 bases and J by 1 base, 2 bases remained unmatched. The CDR3 spans 15 residues. Germline-derived CDR1 and CDR2 are SEHNR and FQNEAQ (reference sequence).

The receptor was isolated from a woman aged 30 to 39 with acute COVID-19. The chain recombines TRBV7-9 with TRBJ2-3; 11 bases match TRBD2. The sequenced sample was PBMCs or T cells enriched from blood (not recorded which). The CDR3 nucleotides read TGTGCCAGCAGCCTGACTAGCGGGGGCACAGATACGCAGTATTTT. Its protein is CASSLTSGGTDTQYF. The entire variable domain, with the rest obtained from reference TRBV7-9 and TRBJ2-3, is as follows: DTGVSQNPRHKITKRGQNVTFRCDPISEHNRLYWYRQTLGQGPEFLTYFQNEAQLEKSRLLSDRFSAERPKGSFSTLEIQRTEQGDSAMYLCASSLTSGGTDTQYFGPGTRLTVL.